Each of the 6 T cell receptor beta chains below was sequenced from the same sample in a study of CD8+CD57+ T cells in acquired aplastic anemia. Genomic DNA, the template, was used for profiling of the TCR beta VDJ and CDR3. A single record per CDR3 protein comes from TCRdb applying MiXCR to the reads. This sample has some 42,000 distinct CDR3 sequences; approximately 71% occur once, and the top ten carry about a quarter. Specimen: sorted CD4+, CD8+, or CD8+CD57+ T cells (not recorded which) from PBMCs. Source of these receptors: a human donor in good health, serving as a control.

This sequence joins TRBV25-1 and TRBJ1-2, with D possibly TRBD1 on 5 matching bases. The V gene lost 3 bases and the J gene lost 5 bases, with 10 bases spanning the gap. The CDR3 covers 13 residues. Germline assignment: CDR1 MGHDK and CDR2 SYGVNS. This CDR3 is CASSDGGSYGYTF. The CDR3 region has the DNA TGTGCCAGCAGTGATGGGGGTTCTTATGGCTACACCTTC.

The CDR3 region is CASSDPYERGADYTQYF. The CDR3 bases are TGCGCCAGCAGTGACCCTTACGAGCGGGGGGCCGACTATACGCAGTATTTT. The chain links TRBV10-1 to TRBJ2-3; TRBD2 agrees at 9 bases. CDR1 WNHNN and CDR2 SYGVQD come from the germline V gene (reference sequence). The V segment lost 3 bases and the J segment 7 bases; nucleotides outside the gene matches: 14. The length of the CDR3 is 17 residues.

The V and J genes are TRBV15 and TRBJ1-1, with D uncertain. The V end was cut by 0 bases, the J end by 2 bases, with 10 bases between. The CDR3 consists of 15 residues. The germline V gene encodes CDR1 LNHNV and CDR2 YYDKDF (reference sequence). CDR3 amino acids: CATSRDFSGNTEAFF. CDR3 DNA: TGTGCCACCAGCAGAGATTTCTCCGGTAACACTGAAGCTTTCTTT.

The chain combines TRBV10-3 with TRBJ1-2; D uncertain. The germline CDR1 and CDR2 sequences are ENHRY and SYGVKD. Trimming removed 2 bases at V and 7 bases at J, with 11 bases between. The CDR3 length is 13 residues. CDR3 loop: CAISETEGIGYTF. The CDR3 nucleotides read TGTGCCATCAGTGAGACGGAGGGAATTGGCTACACCTTC.

This chain connects TRBV9 to TRBJ1-2, with TRBD1 as a possible D gene (5 bases). With 3 bases removed from V and 7 bases from J, the gap between germline ends came to 13 bases. Germline V gives CDR1 SGDLS, CDR2 YYNGEE. This CDR3 is built from 13 residues. The CDR3 protein is CASSGDGGGGYTF. DNA of the CDR3: TGTGCCAGCAGCGGGGATGGGGGAGGTGGCTACACCTTC.

The chain links TRBV7-8 to TRBJ2-5, with D uncertain. The CDR3 is made up of 10 amino acids. V dropped 11 bases and J dropped 5 bases, with 9 bases sitting between them. In germline, CDR1 is SGHVS, CDR2 FQNEAQ. DNA for the CDR3: TGTGCCGGGCAAGGGGAGACCCAGTACTTC. Encoded protein: CAGQGETQYF.